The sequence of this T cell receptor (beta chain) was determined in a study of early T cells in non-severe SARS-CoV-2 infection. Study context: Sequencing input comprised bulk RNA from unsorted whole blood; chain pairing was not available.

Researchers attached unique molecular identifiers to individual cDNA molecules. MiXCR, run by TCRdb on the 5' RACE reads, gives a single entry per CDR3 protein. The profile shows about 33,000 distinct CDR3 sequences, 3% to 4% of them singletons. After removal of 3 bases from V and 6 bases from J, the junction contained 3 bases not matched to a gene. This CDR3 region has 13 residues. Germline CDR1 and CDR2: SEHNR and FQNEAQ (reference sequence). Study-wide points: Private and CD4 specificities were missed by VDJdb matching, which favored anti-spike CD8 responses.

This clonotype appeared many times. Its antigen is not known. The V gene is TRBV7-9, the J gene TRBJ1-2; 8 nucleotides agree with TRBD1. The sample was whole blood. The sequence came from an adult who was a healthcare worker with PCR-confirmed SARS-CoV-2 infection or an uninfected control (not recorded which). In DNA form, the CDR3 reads TGTGCCAGCAGCTTGACAGGGGCTGATGGCTACACCTTC. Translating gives CASSLTGADGYTF.